This is a list of T cell receptor beta chains from one sample in a study of shared clonotypes between healthy human individuals. Libraries were prepared by immunoSEQ multiplex PCR; TCRdb keeps only in-frame clonotypes and omits some of them. The table has some 680,000 clones, around 73% seen once. The sample consisted of memory CD4+ T cells sorted from blood. These receptors were obtained from a woman in her 30s in good health. Each CDR3 is given with its conserved first and last residue. D genes are given only for firm matches. Rows may omit the clone size; those that give it use once, few, many or a size class.

d_call clone_size j_call v_call cdr3_aa cdr3_nt
. many TRBJ2-7 TRBV5-6 CASSLGSLYEQYF TGTGCCAGCAGCTTGGGGTCCCTGTACGAGCAGTACTTC
. . TRBJ2-1 TRBV30 CAWNQGRGEQFF TGTGCCTGGAATCAGGGAAGGGGGGAGCAGTTCTTC
. . TRBJ1-1 TRBV7-9 CASNQAPGNTEAFF TGTGCCAGCAACCAGGCACCCGGGAACACTGAAGCTTTCTTT
. . TRBJ2-7 TRBV27 CASRDSYEQYF TGTGCCAGCAGGGACAGCTACGAGCAGTACTTC
. . TRBJ2-1 TRBV7-9 CASSSPVGNEQFF TGTGCCAGCAGCTCCCCTGTCGGCAATGAGCAGTTCTTC
TRBD2 . TRBJ2-1 TRBV14 CASSQVGGSSYNEQFF TGTGCCAGCAGCCAAGTCGGCGGGAGCTCCTACAATGAGCAGTTCTTC
. . TRBJ1-5 TRBV4-1 CASSQRGQGSGNQPQHF TGCGCCAGCAGCCAAAGGGGTCAGGGATCGGGCAATCAGCCCCAGCATTTT
. . TRBJ2-4 TRBV19 CASSIGHTKNIQYF TGTGCCAGTAGTATAGGTCACACCAAAAACATTCAGTACTTC
. few TRBJ1-5 TRBV28 CASTNRENQPQHF TGTGCCAGCACCAACCGGGAGAATCAGCCCCAGCATTTT
. many TRBJ2-4 TRBV18 CASSEGVTKNIQYF TGTGCCAGCTCGGAAGGGGTTACCAAAAACATTCAGTACTTC
TRBD1 . TRBJ1-2 TRBV2 CASQGDYGYTF TGTGCCAGCCAGGGGGACTATGGCTACACCTTC
. . TRBJ1-2 TRBV28 CASVSLRTNYGYTF TGTGCCAGCGTATCCCTGCGCACTAACTATGGCTACACCTTC
TRBD2 . TRBJ2-3 TRBV18 CASTGTSGTNARDTQYF TGTGCCAGCACCGGGACTAGCGGGACAAACGCTCGGGATACGCAGTATTTT
TRBD2 . TRBJ2-1 TRBV5-1 CASSLRTSYNEQFF TGCGCCAGCAGCCTAAGGACTAGCTACAATGAGCAGTTCTTC